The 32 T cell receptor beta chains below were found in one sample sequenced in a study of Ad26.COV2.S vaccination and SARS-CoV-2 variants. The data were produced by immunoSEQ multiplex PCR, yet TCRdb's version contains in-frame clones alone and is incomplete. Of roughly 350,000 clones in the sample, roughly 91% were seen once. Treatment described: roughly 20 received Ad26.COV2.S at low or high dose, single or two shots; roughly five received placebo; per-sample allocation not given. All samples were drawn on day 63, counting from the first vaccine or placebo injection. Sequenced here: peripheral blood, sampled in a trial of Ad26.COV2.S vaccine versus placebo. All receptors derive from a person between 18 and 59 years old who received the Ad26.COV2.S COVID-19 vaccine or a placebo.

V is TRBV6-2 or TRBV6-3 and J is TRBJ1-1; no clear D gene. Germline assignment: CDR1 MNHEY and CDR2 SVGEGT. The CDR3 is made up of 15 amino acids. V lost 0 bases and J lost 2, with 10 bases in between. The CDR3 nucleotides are TGTGCCAGCAGTTACTCGGGCCGACCAAACACTGAAGCTTTCTTT. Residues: CASSYSGRPNTEAFF.

CDR3 in DNA: TGTGCCAGCAGCTTAGGATTGGGGAGTACTGAAGCTTTCTTT. Protein sequence: CASSLGLGSTEAFF. The chain carries TRBV7-2 and TRBJ1-1; D not certain. This CDR3 region has 14 residues. The germline V gene has CDR1 SGHTA and CDR2 FQGNSA. V lost 1 base to trimming and J lost 5 bases, with 11 bases between them.

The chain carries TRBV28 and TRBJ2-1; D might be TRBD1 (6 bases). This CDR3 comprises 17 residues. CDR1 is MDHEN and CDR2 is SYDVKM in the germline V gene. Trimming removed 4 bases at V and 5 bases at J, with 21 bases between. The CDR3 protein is CASSSHRGIFKHNEQFF. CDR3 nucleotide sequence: TGTGCCAGCAGTTCCCATAGGGGGATCTTTAAACACAATGAGCAGTTCTTC.

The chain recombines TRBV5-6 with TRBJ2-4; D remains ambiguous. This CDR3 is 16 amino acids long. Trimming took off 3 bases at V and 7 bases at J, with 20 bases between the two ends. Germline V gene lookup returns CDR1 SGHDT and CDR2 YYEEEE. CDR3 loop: CASSSISAPVGNIQYF. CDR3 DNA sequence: TGTGCCAGCAGCTCTATTTCGGCTCCGGTGGGGAACATTCAGTACTTC.

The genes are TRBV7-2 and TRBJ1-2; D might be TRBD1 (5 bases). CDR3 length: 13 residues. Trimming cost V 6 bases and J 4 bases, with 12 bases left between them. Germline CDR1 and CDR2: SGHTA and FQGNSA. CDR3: CASRSGSGYGYTF. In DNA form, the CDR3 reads TGTGCCAGCAGGTCAGGGTCCGGCTATGGCTACACCTTC.

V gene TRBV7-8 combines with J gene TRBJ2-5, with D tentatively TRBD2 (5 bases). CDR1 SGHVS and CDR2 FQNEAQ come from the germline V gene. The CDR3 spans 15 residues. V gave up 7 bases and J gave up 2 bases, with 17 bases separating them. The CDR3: CASTRGVLVQETQYF. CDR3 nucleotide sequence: TGTGCCAGCACCCGGGGTGTTTTGGTGCAAGAGACCCAGTACTTC.

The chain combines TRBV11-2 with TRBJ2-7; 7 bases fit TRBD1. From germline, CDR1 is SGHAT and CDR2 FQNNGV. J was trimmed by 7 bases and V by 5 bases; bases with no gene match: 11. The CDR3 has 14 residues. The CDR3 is CASSLGQEPGEQYF. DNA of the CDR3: TGTGCCAGCAGCCTCGGACAGGAGCCGGGTGAGCAGTACTTC.

The CDR3 region is CASSRYGKSSYNEQFF. CDR3 nucleotide sequence: TGCGCCAGCAGCAGGTACGGGAAAAGCTCCTACAATGAGCAGTTCTTC. This rearrangement joins TRBV5-1 to TRBJ2-1, with D possibly matching TRBD2 (5 bases). This CDR3 comprises 16 residues. Trimming stripped 4 bases from V and 0 bases from J, with 14 bases between. Germline V CDR1 and CDR2: SGHRS, YFSETQ. The full variable domain, completed using reference TRBV5-1 and TRBJ2-1, is KAGVTQTPRYLIKTRGQQVTLSCSPISGHRSVSWYQQTPGQGLQFLFEYFSETQRNKGNFPGRFSGRQFSNSRSEMNVSTLELGDSALYLCASSRYGKSSYNEQFFGPGTRLTVL.

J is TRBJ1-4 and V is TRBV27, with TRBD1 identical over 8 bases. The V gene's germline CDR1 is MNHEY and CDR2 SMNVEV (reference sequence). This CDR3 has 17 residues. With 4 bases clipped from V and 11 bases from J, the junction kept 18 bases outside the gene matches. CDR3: CASSSGQAGARVWKLFF. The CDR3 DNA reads TGTGCCAGCAGTTCGGGACAGGCGGGGGCGAGAGTCTGGAAACTGTTTTTT.

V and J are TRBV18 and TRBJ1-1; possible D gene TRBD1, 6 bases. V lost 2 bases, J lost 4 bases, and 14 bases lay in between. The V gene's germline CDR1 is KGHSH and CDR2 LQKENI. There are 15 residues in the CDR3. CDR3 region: CASSPFPGEGTEAFF. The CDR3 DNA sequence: TGTGCCAGCTCACCATTTCCAGGGGAGGGCACTGAAGCTTTCTTT.

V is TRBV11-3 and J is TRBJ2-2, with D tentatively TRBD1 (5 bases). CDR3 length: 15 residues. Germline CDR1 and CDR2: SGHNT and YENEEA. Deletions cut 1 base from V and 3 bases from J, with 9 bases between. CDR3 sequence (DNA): TGTGCCAGCAGCTTAGGGGGCAGGGACACCGGGGAGCTGTTTTTT. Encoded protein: CASSLGGRDTGELFF. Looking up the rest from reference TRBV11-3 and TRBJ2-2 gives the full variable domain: EAGVVQSPRYKIIEKKQPVAFWCNPISGHNTLYWYLQNLGQGPELLIRYENEEAVDDSQLPKDRFSAERLKGVDSTLKIQPAELGDSAVYLCASSLGGRDTGELFFGEGSRLTVL.

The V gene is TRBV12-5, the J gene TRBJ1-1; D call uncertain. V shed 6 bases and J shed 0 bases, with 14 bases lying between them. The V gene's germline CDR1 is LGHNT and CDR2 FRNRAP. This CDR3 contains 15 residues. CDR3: CASGVGGGMNTEAFF. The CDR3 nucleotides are TGTGCTAGTGGGGTGGGTGGAGGCATGAACACTGAAGCTTTCTTT.

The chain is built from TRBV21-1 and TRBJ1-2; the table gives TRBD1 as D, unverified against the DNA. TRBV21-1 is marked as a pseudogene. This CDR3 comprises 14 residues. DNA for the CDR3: TGTGCCAGCACCCCGGACAGGCCTAACTATGGCTACACCTTC. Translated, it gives CASTPDRPNYGYTF.

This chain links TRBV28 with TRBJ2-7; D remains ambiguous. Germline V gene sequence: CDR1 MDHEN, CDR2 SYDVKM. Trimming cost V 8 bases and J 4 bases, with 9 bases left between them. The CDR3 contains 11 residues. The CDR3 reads CASGSDYEQYF. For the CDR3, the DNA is TGTGCCAGCGGCTCCGATTACGAGCAGTACTTC.

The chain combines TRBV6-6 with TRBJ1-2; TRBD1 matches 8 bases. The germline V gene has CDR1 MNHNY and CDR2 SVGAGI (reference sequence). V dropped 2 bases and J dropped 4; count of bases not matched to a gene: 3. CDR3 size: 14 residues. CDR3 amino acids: CASSYQGAGYGYTF. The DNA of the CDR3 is TGTGCCAGCAGTTACCAGGGGGCTGGCTATGGCTACACCTTC.

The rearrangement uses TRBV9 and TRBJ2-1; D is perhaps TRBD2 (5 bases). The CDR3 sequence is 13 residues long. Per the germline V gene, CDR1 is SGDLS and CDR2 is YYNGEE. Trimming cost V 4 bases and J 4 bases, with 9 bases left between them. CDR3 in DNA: TGTGCCAGCAGCCCACCGGGGTACAATGAGCAGTTCTTC. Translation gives CASSPPGYNEQFF.

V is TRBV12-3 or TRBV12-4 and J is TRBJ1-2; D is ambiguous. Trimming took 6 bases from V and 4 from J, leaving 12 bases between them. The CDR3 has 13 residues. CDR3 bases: TGTGCCAGCAGGGCAGGCCCAGTCTATGGCTACACCTTC. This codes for CASRAGPVYGYTF.

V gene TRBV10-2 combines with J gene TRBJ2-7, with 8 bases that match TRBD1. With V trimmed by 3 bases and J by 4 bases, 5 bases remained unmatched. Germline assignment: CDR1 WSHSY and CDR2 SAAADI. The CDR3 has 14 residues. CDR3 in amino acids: CASSEGTGIYEQYF. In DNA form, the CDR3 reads TGCGCCAGCAGTGAAGGGACAGGAATATACGAGCAGTACTTC.

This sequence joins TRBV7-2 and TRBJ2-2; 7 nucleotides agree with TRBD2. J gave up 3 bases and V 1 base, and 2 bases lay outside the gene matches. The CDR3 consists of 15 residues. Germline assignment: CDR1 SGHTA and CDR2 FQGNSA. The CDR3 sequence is CASSLGRGYTGELFF. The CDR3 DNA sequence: TGTGCCAGCAGCTTAGGGCGGGGGTACACCGGGGAGCTGTTTTTT.

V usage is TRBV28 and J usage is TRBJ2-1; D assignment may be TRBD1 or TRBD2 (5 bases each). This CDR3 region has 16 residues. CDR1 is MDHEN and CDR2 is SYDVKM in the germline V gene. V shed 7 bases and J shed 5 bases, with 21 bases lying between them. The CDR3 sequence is CASNTASGTGNNEQFF. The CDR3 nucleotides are TGTGCCAGCAACACAGCCTCCGGGACGGGAAACAATGAGCAGTTCTTC.

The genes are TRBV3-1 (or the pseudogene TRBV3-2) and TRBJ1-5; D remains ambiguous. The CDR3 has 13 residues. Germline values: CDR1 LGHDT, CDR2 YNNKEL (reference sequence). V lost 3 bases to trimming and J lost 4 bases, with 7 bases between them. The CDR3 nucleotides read TGTGCCAGCAGCCACGGACGAAATCAGCCCCAGCATTTT. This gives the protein CASSHGRNQPQHF.

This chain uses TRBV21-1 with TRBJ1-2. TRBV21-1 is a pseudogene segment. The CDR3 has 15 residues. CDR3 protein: CASESSGKGRRGYTF. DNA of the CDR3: TGTGCCAGCGAATCATCGGGAAAGGGGCGTAGAGGCTACACCTTC.

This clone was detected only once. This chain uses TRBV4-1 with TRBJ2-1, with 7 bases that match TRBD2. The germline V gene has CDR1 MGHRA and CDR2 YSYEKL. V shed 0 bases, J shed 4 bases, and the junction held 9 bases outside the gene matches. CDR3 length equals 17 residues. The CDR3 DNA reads TGCGCCAGCAGCCAAGATCGGGCTAGCGGCTTATACAATGAGCAGTTCTTC. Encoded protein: CASSQDRASGLYNEQFF.

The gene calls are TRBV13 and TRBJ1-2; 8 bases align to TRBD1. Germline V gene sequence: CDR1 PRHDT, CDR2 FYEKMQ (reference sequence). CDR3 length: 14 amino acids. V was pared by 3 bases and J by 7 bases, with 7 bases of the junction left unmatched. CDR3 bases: TGTGCCAGCAGCTTGGGCTCAGGGGGCGTTGGCTACACCTTC. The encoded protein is CASSLGSGGVGYTF. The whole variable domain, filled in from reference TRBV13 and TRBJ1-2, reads AAGVIQSPRHLIKEKRETATLKCYPIPRHDTVYWYQQGPGQDPQFLISFYEKMQSDKGSIPDRFSAQQFSDYHSELNMSSLELGDSALYFCASSLGSGGVGYTFGSGTRLTVV.

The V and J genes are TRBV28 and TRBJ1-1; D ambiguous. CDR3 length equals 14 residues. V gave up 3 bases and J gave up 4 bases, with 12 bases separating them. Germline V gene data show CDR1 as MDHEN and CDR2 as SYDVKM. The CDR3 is CASSFGVWSTEAFF. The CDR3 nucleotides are TGTGCCAGCAGTTTTGGGGTCTGGAGCACTGAAGCTTTCTTT.

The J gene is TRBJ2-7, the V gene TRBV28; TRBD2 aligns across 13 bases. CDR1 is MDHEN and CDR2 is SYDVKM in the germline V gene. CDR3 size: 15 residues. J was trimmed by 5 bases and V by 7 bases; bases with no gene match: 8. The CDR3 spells CASKPTSGGYHEQYF. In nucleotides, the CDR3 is TGTGCCAGCAAGCCGACTAGCGGGGGGTACCACGAGCAGTACTTC.

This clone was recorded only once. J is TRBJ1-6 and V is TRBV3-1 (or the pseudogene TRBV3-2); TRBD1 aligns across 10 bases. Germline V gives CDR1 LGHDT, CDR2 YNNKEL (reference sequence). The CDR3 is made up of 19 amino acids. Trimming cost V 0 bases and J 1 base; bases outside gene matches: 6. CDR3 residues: CASSQDGQGDASYNSPLHF. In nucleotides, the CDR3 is TGTGCCAGCAGCCAAGACGGACAGGGGGATGCGTCCTATAATTCACCCCTCCACTTT.

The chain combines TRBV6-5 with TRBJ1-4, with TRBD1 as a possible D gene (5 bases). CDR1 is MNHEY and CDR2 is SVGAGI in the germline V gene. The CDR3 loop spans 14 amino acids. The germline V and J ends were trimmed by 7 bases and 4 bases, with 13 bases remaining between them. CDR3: CASKPGPINEKLFF. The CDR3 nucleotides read TGTGCCAGCAAACCGGGACCGATTAATGAAAAACTGTTTTTT.

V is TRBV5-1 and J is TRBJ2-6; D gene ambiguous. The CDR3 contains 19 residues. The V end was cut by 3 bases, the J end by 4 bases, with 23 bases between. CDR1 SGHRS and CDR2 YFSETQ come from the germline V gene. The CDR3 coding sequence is TGCGCCAGCAGCTCACCGAACGACGGATGGGTTCTGGGGGCCAACGTCCTGACTTTC. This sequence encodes CASSSPNDGWVLGANVLTF.

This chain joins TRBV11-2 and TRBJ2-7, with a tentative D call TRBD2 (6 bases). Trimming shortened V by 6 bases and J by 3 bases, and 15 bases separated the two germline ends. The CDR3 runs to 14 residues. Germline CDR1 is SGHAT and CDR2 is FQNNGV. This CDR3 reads CASSYAGRSYEQYF. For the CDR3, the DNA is TGTGCCAGCAGTTACGCGGGACGGAGCTACGAGCAGTACTTC. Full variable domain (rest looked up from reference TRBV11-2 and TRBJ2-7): EAGVAQSPRYKIIEKRQSVAFWCNPISGHATLYWYQQILGQGPKLLIQFQNNGVVDDSQLPKDRFSAERLKGVDSTLKIQPAKLEDSAVYLCASSYAGRSYEQYFGPGTRLTVT.

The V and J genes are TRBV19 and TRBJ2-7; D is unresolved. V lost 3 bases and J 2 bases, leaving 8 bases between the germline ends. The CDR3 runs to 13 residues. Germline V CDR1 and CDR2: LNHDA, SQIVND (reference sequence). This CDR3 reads CASSISRTYEQYF. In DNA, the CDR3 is TGTGCCAGTAGTATTTCCAGGACCTACGAGCAGTACTTC.

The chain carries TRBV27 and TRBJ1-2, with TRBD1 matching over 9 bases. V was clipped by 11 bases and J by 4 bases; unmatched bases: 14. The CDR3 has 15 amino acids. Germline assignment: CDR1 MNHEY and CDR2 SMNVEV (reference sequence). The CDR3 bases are TGTGCCCGTAACAGGGGGCGCGTCCCTCCCTATGGCTACACCTTC. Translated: CARNRGRVPPYGYTF.